A selection of T cell receptor beta chains follows, all from one sample in a study of CD8 T cells in Susac syndrome. In TCRdb, the immunoSEQ multiplex PCR reads were re-called with MiXCR into one record per CDR3 protein. Of roughly 200,000 distinct CDR3 sequences listed, approximately 95% are singletons. What was sequenced was CD4+ T cells from PBMCs. These receptors were obtained from a human donor with multiple sclerosis. Each CDR3 is given without its conserved first and last residue. A D gene is named only where the DNA matches it firmly. The size of a clone is reported for some rows only, either as once, few or many, or as a class for expanded clones.

d_gene: TRBD1; v_gene: TRBV2; len: 12; j_gene: TRBJ1-1; abundance: -; CDR3aa: ASSVMGQDTEAF
d_gene: TRBD1; v_gene: TRBV20-1; len: 16; j_gene: TRBJ1-5; abundance: -; CDR3aa: SARAPSGQGGSNQPQH
d_gene: -; v_gene: TRBV5-1; len: 13; j_gene: TRBJ1-1; abundance: -; CDR3aa: ASSLGSYLNTEAF
d_gene: TRBD1; v_gene: TRBV30; len: 12; j_gene: TRBJ1-2; abundance: -; CDR3aa: AWTPDRGAYGYT
d_gene: -; v_gene: TRBV7-9; len: 10; j_gene: TRBJ1-2; abundance: -; CDR3aa: ASSLDRFGYT
d_gene: -; v_gene: TRBV30; len: 12; j_gene: TRBJ1-3; abundance: -; CDR3aa: AWSVGRELGTIY
d_gene: TRBD1; v_gene: TRBV6-5; len: 13; j_gene: TRBJ2-3; abundance: -; CDR3aa: ASTRQGGSTDTQY
d_gene: -; v_gene: TRBV9; len: 13; j_gene: TRBJ2-3; abundance: -; CDR3aa: ASSVGTVSTDTQY
d_gene: -; v_gene: TRBV30; len: 13; j_gene: TRBJ1-6; abundance: -; CDR3aa: AWRTLNRANSPLH
d_gene: -; v_gene: TRBV20-1; len: 10; j_gene: TRBJ1-1; abundance: once; CDR3aa: SAPGEGTEAF
d_gene: -; v_gene: TRBV12-3/TRBV12-4; len: 11; j_gene: TRBJ1-2; abundance: -; CDR3aa: ASSFGSNYGYT
d_gene: -; v_gene: TRBV20-1; len: 10; j_gene: TRBJ2-5; abundance: -; CDR3aa: SAGAAQETQY
d_gene: -; v_gene: TRBV19; len: 12; j_gene: TRBJ2-2; abundance: -; CDR3aa: ASRRALDTGELF
d_gene: -; v_gene: TRBV14; len: 11; j_gene: TRBJ1-6; abundance: -; CDR3aa: ASSPDGVSPLH
d_gene: TRBD2; v_gene: TRBV3-1; len: 14; j_gene: TRBJ2-2; abundance: -; CDR3aa: ASSGNGGGRPGELF
d_gene: -; v_gene: TRBV20-1; len: 13; j_gene: TRBJ1-2; abundance: -; CDR3aa: SARDRSGAAYGYT